One sample yielded the 26 T cell receptor beta chains listed below, sequenced in a study of technical replicates of blood from several donors. Only in-frame clones appear in the TCRdb table, and some are missing; sequencing was by immunoSEQ multiplex PCR. The sample has under 15,000 clones; roughly 80% are singletons. The sequenced material came from PBMCs. Source of these receptors: a human donor in good health.

CDR3 loop: CASRRTSGGYEQYF. The CDR3 DNA reads TGCGCCAGCAGACGGACTAGCGGTGGCTACGAGCAGTACTTC. The chain links TRBV10-2 to TRBJ2-7; 10 positions agree with TRBD2. V shed 6 bases, J shed 3 bases, and the junction held 5 bases outside the gene matches. The CDR3 has 14 residues. The V gene's germline CDR1 is WSHSY and CDR2 SAAADI.

The V call is TRBV4-2, the J call TRBJ2-1; TRBD2 might be the D (5 bases). V was trimmed by 1 base and J by 12 bases, leaving 22 bases between them. The CDR3 sequence is 16 residues long. The germline gives CDR1 LGHNA, CDR2 YNFKEQ. The CDR3 nucleotides read TGTGCCAGCAGCCAAGGGGAGCCGGACCACGTAATGAGGCAGTTCTTC. It encodes CASSQGEPDHVMRQFF.

The chain carries TRBV6-4 and TRBJ2-7; the D gene is possibly TRBD2 (6 bases). The CDR3 length is 13 residues. Trimming stripped 8 bases from V and 2 bases from J, with 13 bases between. Per germline, CDR1 MRHNA and CDR2 SNTAGT. The CDR3 bases are TGTGCCAGCGAAATGGCGGGAACCTACGAGCAGTACTTC. This codes for CASEMAGTYEQYF.

This chain uses TRBV9 with TRBJ1-5; D is uncertain. The CDR3 extends over 18 amino acids. CDR1 SGDLS and CDR2 YYNGEE come from the germline V gene. With 1 base removed from V and 0 bases from J, the gap between germline ends came to 17 bases. The CDR3 bases are TGTGCCAGCAGCGTACCCCCCCTCTGCCCCTATAGCAATCAGCCCCAGCATTTT. Protein: CASSVPPLCPYSNQPQHF.

This chain connects TRBV18 to TRBJ1-3; 11 bases are shared with TRBD1. Germline V gene sequence: CDR1 KGHSH, CDR2 LQKENI. CDR3 length equals 17 residues. The J segment lost 1 base and the V segment lost 1 base, leaving 3 bases of the junction unmatched. The CDR3 DNA is TGTGCCAGCTCACCACGGACAGGGGGCGCGTCTGGAAACACCATATATTTT. Translating it yields CASSPRTGGASGNTIYF.

In this sample, this clone turned up once. The V and J genes are TRBV28 and TRBJ2-1; TRBD2 agrees at 10 bases. The ends lost 6 bases at V and 4 bases at J; junction bases unmatched: 12. Germline V gene sequence: CDR1 MDHEN, CDR2 SYDVKM. The CDR3 totals 17 residues. CDR3 loop: CASSPPPGTSEYNEQFF. CDR3 coding DNA: TGTGCCAGCAGCCCCCCCCCGGGGACTAGCGAGTACAATGAGCAGTTCTTC.

In its sample, this clone was seen a few times. The chain carries TRBV2 and TRBJ1-2; no reliable D call. V lost 4 bases, J lost 0 bases, and 6 bases lay in between. The CDR3 extends over 13 amino acids. The germline gives CDR1 SNHLY, CDR2 FYNNEI. CDR3 nucleotide sequence: TGTGCCAGCAGTGCGGGAGCTAACTATGGCTACACCTTC. It translates to CASSAGANYGYTF.

The genes are TRBV2 and TRBJ2-5; D unclear. The CDR3 has 13 residues. Per germline, CDR1 SNHLY and CDR2 FYNNEI. Trimming took 4 bases from V and 1 from J, leaving 7 bases between them. CDR3 sequence: CASSALLQETQYF. Written as DNA, the CDR3 is TGTGCCAGCAGTGCCCTCCTCCAAGAGACCCAGTACTTC.

The CDR3 DNA reads as TGTGCCAGCAGCTCTACGAATTCCCACACAGATACGCAGTATTTT. Protein product: CASSSTNSHTDTQYF. J is TRBJ2-3 and V is TRBV11-2, with D hard to call. The ends were cut back, 4 bases at V and 2 bases at J, with 13 bases in the middle. The CDR3 totals 15 residues. Germline values: CDR1 SGHAT, CDR2 FQNNGV.

This clone was counted only a few times. This chain links TRBV28 with TRBJ1-1; no clear D. This CDR3 has 11 residues. Germline loops: CDR1 MDHEN, CDR2 SYDVKM. V was clipped by 7 bases and J by 5 bases, with 8 bases between them. The CDR3 nucleotides are TGTGCCAGCATCATGGAGACTGAAGCTTTCTTT. Translation gives CASIMETEAFF.

This chain connects TRBV7-6 to TRBJ2-1; 8 nucleotides line up with TRBD1. The CDR3 sequence is 16 residues long. The V gene end was trimmed by 3 bases and the J gene end by 2 bases; junction bases not matched to a gene: 6. CDR1 and CDR2 from the germline V gene are SGHVS and FNYEAQ. The CDR3 DNA follows: TGTGCCAGCAGCTTTTCCGGGACAGGCGCCTACAATGAGCAGTTCTTC. Amino acids: CASSFSGTGAYNEQFF.

The chain uses TRBV7-3 and TRBJ2-3, with D maybe TRBD2 (5 bases). This CDR3 is 15 amino acids long. Per germline, CDR1 SGHTA and CDR2 FQGTGA. V lost 3 bases and J 3 bases, leaving 13 bases between the germline ends. CDR3 bases: TGTGCCAGCAGCTTTTCCGGACTTGTGACAGATACGCAGTATTTT. This codes for CASSFSGLVTDTQYF.

In this sample, this clone turned up a few times. The chain carries TRBV25-1 and TRBJ1-1; D is uncertain. CDR1 and CDR2 (germline): MGHDK, SYGVNS. V was trimmed by 3 bases and J by 2 bases, leaving 13 bases between them. The CDR3 has 15 residues. The CDR3 loop is CASSDQTLGNTEAFF. CDR3 bases: TGTGCCAGCAGTGACCAGACACTAGGCAACACTGAAGCTTTCTTT. Looking up the rest from reference TRBV25-1 and TRBJ1-1 gives the full variable domain: EADIYQTPRYLVIGTGKKITLECSQTMGHDKMYWYQQDPGMELHLIHYSYGVNSTEKGDLSSESTVSRIRTEHFPLTLESARPSHTSQYLCASSDQTLGNTEAFFGQGTRLTVV.

The chain carries TRBV7-3 and TRBJ2-3; D not resolved. The CDR3 is 14 residues long. The V gene lost 1 base and the J gene lost 3 bases, with 8 bases spanning the gap. Germline V gene sequence: CDR1 SGHTA, CDR2 FQGTGA. CDR3 residues: CASSLRAATDTQYF. The DNA of the CDR3 is TGTGCCAGCAGCTTAAGGGCAGCAACAGATACGCAGTATTTT.

The chain is built from TRBV5-1 and TRBJ2-5; 10 bases fit TRBD2. Germline V gene lookup returns CDR1 SGHRS and CDR2 YFSETQ. This CDR3 contains 16 residues. V shed 0 bases, J shed 2 bases, and the junction held 4 bases outside the gene matches. CDR3 coding DNA: TGCGCCAGCAGCTTGGGAGCGGGAGGGCTGCAAGAGACCCAGTACTTC. Translating gives CASSLGAGGLQETQYF.

V is TRBV5-1 and J is TRBJ2-5; TRBD2 matches 9 bases. CDR3 size: 19 residues. Germline-derived CDR1 and CDR2 are SGHRS and YFSETQ. The V gene end was trimmed by 0 bases and the J gene end by 5 bases; junction bases not matched to a gene: 17. DNA of the CDR3: TGCGCCAGCAGCTTGGGCGGCCGAAGTCCAGCGGGAGGTCGGGAGACCCAGTACTTC. This gives the protein CASSLGGRSPAGGRETQYF. The full variable domain, in which reference TRBV5-1 and TRBJ2-5 provide the parts outside the CDR3, is KAGVTQTPRYLIKTRGQQVTLSCSPISGHRSVSWYQQTPGQGLQFLFEYFSETQRNKGNFPGRFSGRQFSNSRSEMNVSTLELGDSALYLCASSLGGRSPAGGRETQYFGPGTRLLVL.

The V call is TRBV11-2, the J call TRBJ2-1; 13 bases line up with TRBD2. The CDR3 sequence is 15 residues long. Per germline, CDR1 SGHAT and CDR2 FQNNGV. After removal of 0 bases from V and 10 bases from J, the junction contained 3 bases not matched to a gene. The DNA for the CDR3 is TGTGCCAGCAGCTTAGAACTAGCGGGAGGGGCCGAGCAGTTCTTC. Translated: CASSLELAGGAEQFF.

The chain uses TRBV6-5 and TRBJ2-7; the match to TRBD2 covers 8 bases. Per germline, CDR1 MNHEY and CDR2 SVGAGI. With 2 bases clipped from V and 7 bases from J, the junction kept 1 base outside the gene matches. The CDR3 is 12 residues long. CDR3 nucleotide sequence: TGTGCCAGCAGTTACCCGGGGGGGGAGCAGTACTTC. It specifies CASSYPGGEQYF.

The chain employs TRBV12-5 and TRBJ2-5, with 8 positions matching TRBD2. With V trimmed by 3 bases and J by 2 bases, 8 bases remained unmatched. The CDR3 is 16 amino acids. In germline, CDR1 is LGHNT, CDR2 FRNRAP. The CDR3: CASGLTSGKIQETQYF. The CDR3 coding sequence is TGTGCTAGTGGTTTAACTAGCGGAAAGATTCAAGAGACCCAGTACTTC.

The CDR3 nucleotides are TGTGCCAGCAGTTCGAGGACAGGGGGCATCACCGGGGAGCTGTTTTTT. Residues: CASSSRTGGITGELFF. V gene TRBV6-6 combines with J gene TRBJ2-2; 11 bases are shared with TRBD1. Per the germline V gene, CDR1 is MNHNY and CDR2 is SVGAGI (reference sequence). Losses at the gene ends were 4 bases for V and 4 bases for J; bases not matched to a gene: 5. The CDR3 contains 16 residues.

This clone was detected a few times. V is TRBV5-1 and J is TRBJ2-4; perhaps TRBD1 as D (6 bases). The germline gives CDR1 SGHRS, CDR2 YFSETQ. Trimming removed 6 bases at V and 1 base at J, with 17 bases between. This CDR3 spans 16 amino acids. CDR3 sequence (DNA): TGCGCCAGCACCACTCAGGGGCAAGGGGCCAAAAACATTCAGTACTTC. Translating it yields CASTTQGQGAKNIQYF.

The genes are TRBV5-1 and TRBJ2-1, with TRBD2 matching 8 bases. Trimming cost V 0 bases and J 7 bases; bases outside gene matches: 6. CDR1 SGHRS and CDR2 YFSETQ come from the germline V gene. The CDR3 is 15 amino acids. The CDR3, as DNA: TGCGCCAGCAGCTTGGCGGCGGGAGGAGGGAATGAGCAGTTCTTC. This sequence encodes CASSLAAGGGNEQFF. The variable domain in full, with the rest retrieved from reference TRBV5-1 and TRBJ2-1, is KAGVTQTPRYLIKTRGQQVTLSCSPISGHRSVSWYQQTPGQGLQFLFEYFSETQRNKGNFPGRFSGRQFSNSRSEMNVSTLELGDSALYLCASSLAAGGGNEQFFGPGTRLTVL.

The genes are TRBV19 and TRBJ2-1, with D tentatively TRBD1 (8 bases). V lost 8 bases and J 6 bases, leaving 17 bases between the germline ends. CDR1 LNHDA and CDR2 SQIVND come from the germline V gene (reference sequence). The CDR3 length is 14 residues. The CDR3 protein is CASSDRAGVNEQFF. CDR3 DNA sequence: TGTGCCAGTTCGGACAGGGCGGGGGTCAATGAGCAGTTCTTC.

The count of this clone is one. J is TRBJ2-7 and V is TRBV5-8, with 10 bases lining up with TRBD1. The germline gives CDR1 SGHTS, CDR2 YDEGEE. The J segment lost 7 bases and the V segment lost 0 bases, leaving 10 bases of the junction unmatched. This CDR3 contains 16 residues. The CDR3 DNA is TGTGCCAGCAGCTTGGACTTCGGGACAGGGGCGGGAGAGCAGTACTTC. It is translated as CASSLDFGTGAGEQYF.

This clone was picked up one time. This sequence joins TRBV7-8 and TRBJ1-1, with 7 bases aligning to TRBD1. The trim removed 7 bases at V and 1 base at J, leaving 6 bases unmatched. The CDR3 has 14 amino acids. Germline CDR1 and CDR2: SGHVS and FQNEAQ. In DNA form, the CDR3 reads TGTGCCAGCAAAAAGGGGGCACAGAACACTGAAGCTTTCTTT. Protein: CASKKGAQNTEAFF.

J is TRBJ2-2 and V is TRBV29-1; 9 bases align to TRBD1. Trimming cost V 4 bases and J 6 bases; bases outside gene matches: 6. CDR1 is SQVTM, CDR2 ANQGSEA, per germline. The CDR3 extends over 14 amino acids. Here the CDR3 DNA reads TGCAGCGTTGCAGGGACAGGGTTCCCCGGGGAGCTGTTTTTT. Amino acid sequence: CSVAGTGFPGELFF.